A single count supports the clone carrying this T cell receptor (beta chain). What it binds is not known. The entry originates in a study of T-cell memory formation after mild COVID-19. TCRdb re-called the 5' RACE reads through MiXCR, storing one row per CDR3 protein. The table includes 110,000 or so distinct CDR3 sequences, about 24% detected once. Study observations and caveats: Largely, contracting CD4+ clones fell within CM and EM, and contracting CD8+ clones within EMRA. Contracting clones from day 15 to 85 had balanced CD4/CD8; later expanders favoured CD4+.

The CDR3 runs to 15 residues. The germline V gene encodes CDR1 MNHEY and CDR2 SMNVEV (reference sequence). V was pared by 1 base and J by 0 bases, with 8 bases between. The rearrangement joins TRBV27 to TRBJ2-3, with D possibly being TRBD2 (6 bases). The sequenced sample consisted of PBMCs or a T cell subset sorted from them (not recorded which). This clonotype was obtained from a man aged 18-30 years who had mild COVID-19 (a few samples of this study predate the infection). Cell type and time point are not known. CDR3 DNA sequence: TGTGCCAGCAGTTTATTACTAGCTAGCACAGATACGCAGTATTTT. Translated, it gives CASSLLLASTDTQYF.